This T cell receptor (beta chain) was identified in a study of shared clonotypes between healthy human individuals. Only CD45RO-negative cells positively selected for CCR7 counted as naive CD8 cells, so terminally differentiated effector memory CD45RA+ cells were excluded. Clones were sequenced by immunoSEQ multiplex PCR, and TCRdb holds only the in-frame ones, with some missing. This sample carries millions of clones, roughly 94% of them seen once, and the ten largest clones take about 1.1%. This sequence originates from a man in his late teens or twenties in good health. The material sequenced was naive CD8+ T cells sorted from blood.

The CDR3 nucleotides are TGTGCCAGCAGCCCGCAGGCGGCGGGCACTGAAGCTTTCTTT. Its translation: CASSPQAAGTEAFF. The chain joins TRBV9 to TRBJ1-1; D not resolved. The CDR3 contains 14 residues. CDR1 SGDLS and CDR2 YYNGEE come from the germline V gene. The V and J ends lost 4 bases and 4 bases respectively, with 14 bases between them. Filled out from reference TRBV9 and TRBJ1-1, the complete variable domain reads DSGVTQTPKHLITATGQRVTLRCSPRSGDLSVYWYQQSLDQGLQFLIQYYNGEERAKGNILERFSAQQFPDLHSELNLSSLELGDSALYFCASSPQAAGTEAFFGQGTRLTVV.